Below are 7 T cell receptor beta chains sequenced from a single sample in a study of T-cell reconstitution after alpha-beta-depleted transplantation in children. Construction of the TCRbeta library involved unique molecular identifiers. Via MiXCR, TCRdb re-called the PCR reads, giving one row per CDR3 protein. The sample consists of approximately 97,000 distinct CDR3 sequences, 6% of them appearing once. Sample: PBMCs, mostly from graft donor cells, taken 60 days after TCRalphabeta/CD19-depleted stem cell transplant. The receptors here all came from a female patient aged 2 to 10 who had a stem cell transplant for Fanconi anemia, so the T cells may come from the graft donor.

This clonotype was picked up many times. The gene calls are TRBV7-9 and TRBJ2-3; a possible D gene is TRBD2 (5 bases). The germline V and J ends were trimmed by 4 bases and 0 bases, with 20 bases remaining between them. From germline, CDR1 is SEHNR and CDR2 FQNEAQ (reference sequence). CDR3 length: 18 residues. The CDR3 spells CASSYRRIAGPSTDTQYF. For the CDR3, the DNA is TGTGCCAGCAGCTACCGAAGGATTGCGGGCCCTAGCACAGATACGCAGTATTTT. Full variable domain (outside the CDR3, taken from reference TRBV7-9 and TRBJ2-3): DTGVSQNPRHKITKRGQNVTFRCDPISEHNRLYWYRQTLGQGPEFLTYFQNEAQLEKSRLLSDRFSAERPKGSFSTLEIQRTEQGDSAMYLCASSYRRIAGPSTDTQYFGPGTRLTVL.

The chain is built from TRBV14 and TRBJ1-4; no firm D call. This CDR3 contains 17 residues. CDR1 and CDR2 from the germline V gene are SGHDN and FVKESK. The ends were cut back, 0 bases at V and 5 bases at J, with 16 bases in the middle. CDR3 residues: CASSQEAAGSWNEKLFF. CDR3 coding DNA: TGTGCCAGCAGCCAAGAGGCCGCGGGGTCCTGGAATGAAAAACTGTTTTTT.

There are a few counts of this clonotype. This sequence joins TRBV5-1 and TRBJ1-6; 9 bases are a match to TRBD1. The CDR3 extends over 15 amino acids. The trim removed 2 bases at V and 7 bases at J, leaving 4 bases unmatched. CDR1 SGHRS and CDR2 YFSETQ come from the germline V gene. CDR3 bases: TGCGCCAGCAGCTTTAGGGACAGGGTGAATTCACCCCTCCACTTT. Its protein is CASSFRDRVNSPLHF.

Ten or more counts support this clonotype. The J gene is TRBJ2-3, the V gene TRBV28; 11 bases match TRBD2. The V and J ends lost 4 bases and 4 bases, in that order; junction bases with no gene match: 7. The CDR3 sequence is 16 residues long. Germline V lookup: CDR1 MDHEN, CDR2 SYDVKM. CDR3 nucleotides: TGTGCCAGCAGTTCAAGACTAGCGGGGACAGCAGATACGCAGTATTTT. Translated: CASSSRLAGTADTQYF. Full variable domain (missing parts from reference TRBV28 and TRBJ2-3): DVKVTQSSRYLVKRTGEKVFLECVQDMDHENMFWYRQDPGLGLRLIYFSYDVKMKEKGDIPEGYSVSREKKERFSLILESASTNQTSMYLCASSSRLAGTADTQYFGPGTRLTVL.

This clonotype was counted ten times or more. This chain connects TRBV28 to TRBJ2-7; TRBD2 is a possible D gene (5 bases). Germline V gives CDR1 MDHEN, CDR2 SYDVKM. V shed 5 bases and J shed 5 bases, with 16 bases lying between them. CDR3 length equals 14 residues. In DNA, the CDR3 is TGTGCCAGCAGTAAGGCTAGCTGGTCCCACGAGCAGTACTTC. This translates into CASSKASWSHEQYF.

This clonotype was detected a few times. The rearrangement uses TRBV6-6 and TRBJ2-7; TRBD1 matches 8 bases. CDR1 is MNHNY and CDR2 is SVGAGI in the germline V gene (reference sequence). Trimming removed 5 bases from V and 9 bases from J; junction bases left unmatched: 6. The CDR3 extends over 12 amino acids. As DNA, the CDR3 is TGTGCCAGCAGTACCATAGGACAGGGGCAGTACTTC. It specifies CASSTIGQGQYF.

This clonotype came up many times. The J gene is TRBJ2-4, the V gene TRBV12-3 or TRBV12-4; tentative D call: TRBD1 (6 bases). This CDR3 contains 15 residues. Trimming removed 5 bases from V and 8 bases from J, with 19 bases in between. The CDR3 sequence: CASSPLGTIRDIQYF. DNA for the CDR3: TGTGCCAGCAGTCCCTTGGGGACAATCCGGGACATTCAGTACTTC.